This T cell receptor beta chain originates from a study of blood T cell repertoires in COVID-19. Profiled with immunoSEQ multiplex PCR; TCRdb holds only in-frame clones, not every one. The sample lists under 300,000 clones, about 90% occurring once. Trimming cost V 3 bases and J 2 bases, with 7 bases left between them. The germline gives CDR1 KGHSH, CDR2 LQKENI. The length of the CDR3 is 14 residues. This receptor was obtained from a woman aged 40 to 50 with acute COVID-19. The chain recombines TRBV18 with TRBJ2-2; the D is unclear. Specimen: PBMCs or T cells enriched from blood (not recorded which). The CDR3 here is CASSPSQNTGELFF. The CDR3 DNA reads TGTGCCAGCTCACCTAGCCAAAACACCGGGGAGCTGTTTTTT.